This TCR beta chain was identified in a study of OX40 agonist ivuxolimab in advanced cancers. TCRdb keeps only in-frame clones here, not all; method: immunoSEQ multiplex PCR. In the table there are 75,000 to 90,000 clones, about 90% of which are singletons. The timepoints at which blood was sampled were baseline, cycle 4 day 1, and cycle 7 day 1. Study-wide points: Among the lowest levels of clonal expansion were found in partial responders at 0.1-3.0 mg/kg. CD8+ T cells averaged more expanded clones than CD4+.

A word on this clone: The antigen remains undetermined.

This TCR was recovered from an adult with an advanced solid tumor such as melanoma, head and neck, liver or kidney cancer. Sequencing was performed on CD4+ or CD8+ T cells sorted from blood, taken in a trial of the OX40 agonist ivuxolimab.

CDR3 sequence: CAWSVTREQYF. The CDR3 coding sequence is TGTGCCTGGAGTGTTACCCGGGAGCAGTATTTT. The chain links TRBV30 to TRBJ2-3; tentative D call: TRBD2 (5 bases). CDR1 GTSNPN and CDR2 SVGIG come from the germline V gene (reference sequence). CDR3 length equals 11 residues. Trimming left V 0 bases short and J 11 bases short, with 9 bases between.